The T cell receptor beta chain described here comes from a study of T cells in Graves' hyperthyroidism and ophthalmopathy. Germline CDR1 reads SNHLY; CDR2 reads FYNNEI. The CDR3 runs 18 residues. Germline trimming cut 2 bases from V and 4 bases from J; bases unmatched to any gene: 8. Amplification targeted TCR beta CDR3 regions from RNA transcripts. HTBI primers drove first-round RT-PCR of the TCR CDR3. TCRdb re-derived calls from the multiplex PCR reads in MiXCR, one entry per CDR3 protein. The sample shows about 560,000 distinct CDR3 sequences, around 15% of them seen only once. This TCR was sampled from a woman between 18 and 29 years old with Graves' hyperthyroidism. The sequencing input was blood. V is TRBV2 and J is TRBJ2-1, with 13 bases that match TRBD2. In DNA, the CDR3 is TGTGCCAGCAGTGAAACAACCTTACTAGCGGGGGGGTACAATGAGCAGTTCTTC. As protein: CASSETTLLAGGYNEQFF. Supplemented by reference TRBV2 and TRBJ2-1, the full variable domain reads EPEVTQTPSHQVTQMGQEVILRCVPISNHLYFYWYRQILGQKVEFLVSFYNNEISEKSEIFDDQFSVERPDGSNFTLKIRSTKLEDSAMYFCASSETTLLAGGYNEQFFGPGTRLTVL.